This passage covers 18 T cell receptor beta chains from one sample sequenced in a study of cytomegalovirus exposure and HLA in healthy donors (TCRdb year 2017). The library came from the immunoSEQ multiplex PCR assay. A mixture of 60 forward primers for TCR Vbeta segments and 13 reverse primers for TCR Jbeta segments was used in the multiplex PCR. Here the immuneACCESS table is served through TCRdb, limited to in-frame sequences with V and J called. Missing clones are a known gap in these copies; in checked studies unresolved V genes cover under half, and the rest lacks a known reason. The sample yields tens of thousands of clones; 75% to 85% were counted once. About 3.7% of the sample belongs to the ten largest clones. Sequencing input: PBMCs. Every receptor here comes from a man younger than 45 in good health and CMV-seropositive.

This clone was seen once. This rearrangement joins TRBV28 to TRBJ2-2, with D possibly TRBD2 on 6 matching bases. CDR3 size: 16 residues. The V gene's germline CDR1 is MDHEN and CDR2 SYDVKM. Trimming removed 8 bases at V and 2 bases at J, with 18 bases between. CDR3 protein: CASLEGSFLNTGELFF. The CDR3 coding sequence is TGTGCCAGCCTGGAGGGGTCCTTTCTTAACACCGGGGAGCTGTTTTTT.

DNA for the CDR3: TGCAGCGTTGCAGAGTGGAGTGGAGCCGGGGAGCTGTTTTTT. Translation: CSVAEWSGAGELFF. The chain carries TRBV29-1 and TRBJ2-2; D unclear. Trimming shortened V by 4 bases and J by 6 bases, and 15 bases separated the two germline ends. CDR1 is SQVTM and CDR2 is ANQGSEA in the germline V gene. The CDR3 contains 14 residues.

The chain has TRBV28 and TRBJ1-4, with D possibly matching TRBD1 (6 bases). Germline V gene data show CDR1 as MDHEN and CDR2 as SYDVKM. Trimming removed 7 bases from V and 5 bases from J, with 14 bases in between. This CDR3 comprises 14 residues. The CDR3 DNA reads TGTGCCAGCACGGGGACATTTGGCAATGAAAAACTGTTTTTT. Protein product: CASTGTFGNEKLFF.

CDR3 loop: CASSLWTGMNTEAFF. CDR3 nucleotide sequence: TGTGCCAGCAGCCTCTGGACAGGGATGAACACTGAAGCTTTCTTT. The rearrangement links TRBV7-9 to TRBJ1-1, with 8 nucleotides matching TRBD1. The CDR3 covers 15 residues. After removal of 5 bases from V and 0 bases from J, the junction contained 5 bases not matched to a gene. Germline CDR1 and CDR2: SEHNR and FQNEAQ (reference sequence).

The sample holds one count of this clone. The chain couples TRBV28 to TRBJ2-2; 10 bases are shared with TRBD2. This CDR3 has 18 residues. From germline, CDR1 is MDHEN and CDR2 SYDVKM. V was clipped by 4 bases and J by 6 bases; unmatched bases: 14. CDR3 amino acids: CASSYPAPGTSVAGELFF. CDR3 DNA sequence: TGTGCCAGCAGTTACCCCGCCCCGGGGACTAGCGTGGCCGGGGAGCTGTTTTTT.

This chain uses TRBV9 with TRBJ2-1, with 9 nucleotides matching TRBD1. The V and J ends lost 3 bases and 8 bases, in that order; junction bases with no gene match: 18. The CDR3 is 18 amino acids. Germline loops: CDR1 SGDLS, CDR2 YYNGEE. Here the CDR3 reads CASSAMGGRDRVFYEQFF. The CDR3 DNA is TGTGCCAGCAGCGCTATGGGGGGACGGGACAGGGTATTCTATGAGCAGTTCTTC.

The gene calls are TRBV18 and TRBJ2-5, with 9 bases lining up with TRBD1. The CDR3 extends over 16 amino acids. V lost 2 bases and J lost 3; bases outside the gene matches: 7. Germline assignment: CDR1 KGHSH and CDR2 LQKENI. CDR3 coding DNA: TGTGCCAGCTCACCAAGGAGGACAGGGGTGAAAGAGACCCAGTACTTC. This gives the protein CASSPRRTGVKETQYF.

The chain couples TRBV2 to TRBJ2-6; D might be TRBD1 (6 bases). V dropped 6 bases and J dropped 0 bases, with 24 bases sitting between them. Germline assignment: CDR1 SNHLY and CDR2 FYNNEI. The CDR3 covers 20 residues. CDR3 region: CASRLFTPGTHSSGANVLTF. Written as DNA, the CDR3 is TGTGCCAGCAGATTGTTCACCCCCGGGACACATAGCTCTGGGGCCAACGTCCTGACTTTC.

The J gene is TRBJ2-4, the V gene TRBV4-3; 8 nucleotides align to TRBD1. The CDR3 spans 13 residues. Germline CDR1 reads LGHNA; CDR2 reads YSLEER. With V trimmed by 1 base and J by 7 bases, 0 bases remained unmatched. In nucleotides, the CDR3 is TGCGCCAGCAGCCAAGGGACAGGGAACATTCAGTACTTC. Translation: CASSQGTGNIQYF.

The chain links TRBV30 to TRBJ1-1; D is perhaps TRBD1 (6 bases). Trimming took 0 bases from V and 5 from J, leaving 16 bases between them. CDR3 length equals 15 residues. The germline gives CDR1 GTSNPN, CDR2 SVGIG (reference sequence). The CDR3 region is CAWSVQGGFRTEAFF. The DNA for the CDR3 is TGTGCCTGGAGTGTACAGGGAGGGTTCAGGACTGAAGCTTTCTTT.

The rearrangement joins TRBV30 to TRBJ1-6, with 8 bases fitting TRBD1. V shed 0 bases and J 14 bases; nucleotides not matched to a gene: 12. CDR3 length equals 15 residues. Germline CDR1 GTSNPN, CDR2 SVGIG (reference sequence). The CDR3 DNA follows: TGTGCCTGGAGTGTAACAGGGACAGGACTTTTCGCCCTCCACTTT. Translated, it gives CAWSVTGTGLFALHF.

In regard to this clone: Lacking the conserved final phenylalanine or tryptophan, this CDR3 likely reflects a read error. This chain uses TRBV5-8 with TRBJ1-1; D unresolved. Germline V lookup: CDR1 SGHTS, CDR2 YDEGEE. This CDR3 is built from 12 residues. V was trimmed by 0 bases and J by 10 bases, leaving 10 bases between them. CDR3 nucleotide sequence: TGTGCCAGCAGCTTGGGGATTCCGGGAGCTTTCTCT. It is translated as CASSLGIPGAFS.

This clone was seen only a few times. V is TRBV14 and J is TRBJ2-7; 10 bases align to TRBD2. The germline CDR1 and CDR2 sequences are SGHDN and FVKESK. Trimming at V came to 4 bases and at J to 4 bases, leaving 13 bases not matched to a gene. The CDR3 is 17 amino acids. Here the CDR3 reads CASSPYSASGREYEQYF. The DNA of the CDR3 is TGTGCCAGCAGCCCCTACTCGGCTAGCGGGAGAGAATACGAGCAGTACTTC.

The chain combines TRBV27 with TRBJ2-2; D may be TRBD2 (5 bases). Per the germline V gene, CDR1 is MNHEY and CDR2 is SMNVEV (reference sequence). The CDR3 runs to 15 residues. V shed 3 bases and J shed 3 bases, with 11 bases lying between them. The CDR3 loop is CASSFSTRDTGELFF. CDR3 bases: TGTGCCAGCAGTTTCTCTACGAGGGACACCGGGGAGCTGTTTTTT.

V usage is TRBV10-3 and J usage is TRBJ1-5; D gene ambiguous. Germline CDR1 and CDR2: ENHRY and SYGVKD. CDR3 length: 13 amino acids. V was clipped by 8 bases and J by 5 bases, with 13 bases between them. The chain's CDR3 is CAIRAVGDQPQHF. CDR3 sequence (DNA): TGTGCCATCCGAGCGGTCGGGGATCAGCCCCAGCATTTT.

The rearrangement joins TRBV7-2 to TRBJ2-7; 7 nucleotides line up with TRBD2. V was pared by 5 bases and J by 6 bases, with 10 bases of the junction left unmatched. Per the germline V gene, CDR1 is SGHTA and CDR2 is FQGNSA. CDR3 length equals 14 residues. In DNA form, the CDR3 reads TGTGCCAGCAGCCACCCTAGCGGAATCGCCGAGCAGTACTTC. Amino acids: CASSHPSGIAEQYF.

Only one count was recorded for this clone. The genes are TRBV23-1 and TRBJ2-7, with D perhaps matching TRBD1 (7 bases). TRBV23-1 is recorded as an ORF, its role being uncertain. This CDR3 has 19 amino acids. V gave up 1 base and J gave up 11 bases, with 33 bases separating them. In nucleotides, the CDR3 is TGCGCCAGCAGTCAATTGTCGGGGGCCGGCGGGGACAGCCGGCCGCGGAAGTACTTC. Amino acids: CASSQLSGAGGDSRPRKYF.

This clone was observed once. This chain links TRBV6-5 with TRBJ2-3; D uncertain. Germline CDR1 reads MNHEY; CDR2 reads SVGAGI. The CDR3 is made up of 15 amino acids. Trimming removed 0 bases at V and 0 bases at J, with 7 bases between. The CDR3 spells CASSYSPSSTDTQYF. The CDR3 coding sequence is TGTGCCAGCAGTTACTCTCCCTCCAGCACAGATACGCAGTATTTT.